This T cell receptor beta chain comes out of a study of blood T cell repertoires in COVID-19. Using immunoSEQ multiplex PCR, the repertoire was profiled, and TCRdb retains in-frame clones only, with some absent. The sample lists about 100,000 clones, 85% occurring once. Concerning this clone itself: Its ends do not fully match the called genes, so a read error is possible.

The specimen was peripheral blood. This clonotype was obtained from a human donor in a cohort sampled during active COVID-19.

Here the CDR3 reads CASKLNNEQFF. DNA of the CDR3: TGTGCCAGCAAACTAAACAACGAGCAGTTCTTC. J is TRBJ2-1 and V is TRBV6-5; no definite D call. The germline gives CDR1 MNHEY, CDR2 SVGAGI. The CDR3 runs to 11 residues.